Below are 5 T cell receptor beta chains sequenced from a single sample in a study of OX40 agonist ivuxolimab in advanced cancers. Repertoires were generated with immunoSEQ multiplex PCR, while TCRdb's copy carries only in-frame clones and drops some. The sample lists around 100,000 clones; about 91% were seen once. Sequenced material: CD4+ or CD8+ T cells sorted from blood, taken in a trial of the OX40 agonist ivuxolimab. The receptors were sampled from an adult with an advanced solid tumor such as melanoma, head and neck, liver or kidney cancer.

V gene TRBV19 combines with J gene TRBJ1-1; D uncertain. The germline gives CDR1 LNHDA, CDR2 SQIVND (reference sequence). The CDR3 is 17 amino acids. The germline V and J ends were trimmed by 1 base and 1 base, with 16 bases remaining between them. CDR3 amino acids: CASSIGQANLWNTEAFF. In DNA form, the CDR3 reads TGTGCCAGTAGTATAGGTCAGGCCAACCTATGGAACACTGAAGCTTTCTTT.

CDR3 region: CAIRDSTDTQYF. In DNA, the CDR3 is TGTGCCATCAGGGACAGCACAGATACGCAGTATTTT. The V call is TRBV10-3, the J call TRBJ2-3; the D is unclear. The CDR3 is made up of 12 amino acids. Germline CDR1 is ENHRY and CDR2 is SYGVKD. Trimming cost V 6 bases and J 0 bases, with 4 bases left between them.

The J gene is TRBJ2-3, the V gene TRBV10-3, with 11 bases aligning to TRBD2. J gave up 3 bases and V 6 bases, and 5 bases lay outside the gene matches. Germline lookup yields CDR1 ENHRY and CDR2 SYGVKD. The CDR3 length is 15 residues. The CDR3 reads CAIRQGLAGTDTQYF. The CDR3 bases are TGTGCCATCAGACAAGGACTAGCGGGTACAGATACGCAGTATTTT.

The chain couples TRBV12-2 to TRBJ2-7. TRBV12-2 is a recognized pseudogene. This CDR3 is built from 16 residues. CDR3 protein: CASRFHRAGSFTEQYF. As DNA, the CDR3 is TGTGCAAGTCGCTTCCATCGAGCCGGATCCTTCACCGAGCAGTACTTC.

This chain uses TRBV27 with TRBJ2-6; D remains unclear. V was shortened by 10 bases and J by 0 bases, with 7 bases between the two germline ends. The germline CDR1 and CDR2 sequences are MNHEY and SMNVEV (reference sequence). This CDR3 region has 13 residues. The DNA of the CDR3 is TGTGCCACCTCGAGCTCTGGGGCCAACGTCCTGACTTTC. Translating it yields CATSSSGANVLTF.